The source of this T cell receptor (beta chain) is a study of blood T cell repertoires in COVID-19. Whole-study context: Specimens from acute and convalescent COVID-19 originated in the United States, Italy and Spain. T cells, B-cell-depleted T cells, or PBMCs supplied cDNA or gDNA.

The CDR3 has 15 residues. With 1 base clipped from V and 4 bases from J, the junction kept 4 bases outside the gene matches. Germline V gene data show CDR1 as SGHTA and CDR2 as FQGNSA. How the authors handled the data: Cell counts per sample came from amplifying reference gene primers. The data were produced by immunoSEQ multiplex PCR, yet TCRdb's version contains in-frame clones alone and is incomplete. That table furnishes V, J and clone size, whereas the DNA furnished D and trimming. The sample includes some 130,000 clones, more than 70% seen only once; the top ten take 5.5%. Recruits, aged roughly 18 to 89 years, lived in 20 to 30 US areas.

Material for sequencing was PBMCs or T cells enriched from blood (not recorded which). The rearrangement uses TRBV7-2 and TRBJ1-3; 7 bases fit TRBD1. The receptor was derived from a man aged 35-49 years with acute COVID-19. DNA for the CDR3: TGTGCCAGCAGCTTAGGCCCGGACAGGGGAAACACCATATATTTT. Its translation is CASSLGPDRGNTIYF.